The clone carrying this T cell receptor (beta chain) was picked up many times. Its specificity is not known. These data originate in a study of neurological immune-mediated disorders. Study observations and caveats: A possible signature was seen in one related-CDR3 cluster, into which phylogenetic grouping placed the repertoires of 18 of 34 multiple sclerosis patients. HTLV-1-associated myelopathy ranked highest for TCR clonal expansion and multiple sclerosis lowest, beneath healthy controls.

PBMCs numbering 2 million and stored at -80 C yielded the unsorted libraries. Germline values: CDR1 SGHTA, CDR2 FQGNSA. This CDR3 is built from 14 residues. Trimming cost V 2 bases and J 0 bases, with 6 bases left between them. The cDNA came from 5'RACE, which used 10-nucleotide random UMIs. Using its own MiXCR run on the 5' RACE reads, TCRdb lists one record per CDR3 protein. Of around 62,000 distinct CDR3 sequences listed, around 4% were seen once; the top ten hold roughly 2.5%. V is TRBV7-2 and J is TRBJ2-3; D gene unclear. The sequenced sample was PBMCs. This receptor was taken from a man aged 50-60 years with multiple sclerosis. The CDR3 region has the DNA TGTGCCAGCAGCTTACGAATGAGCACAGATACGCAGTATTTT. Translating it yields CASSLRMSTDTQYF.